These T cell receptor beta chains were read from a single sample in a study of T cells in Graves' hyperthyroidism and ophthalmopathy. Via MiXCR, TCRdb re-called the multiplex PCR reads, giving one row per CDR3 protein. The sample carries nearly 600,000 distinct CDR3 sequences, 13% to 15% recorded once. The specimen was blood. Every receptor here comes from a young woman with Graves' ophthalmopathy. Both conserved end residues are part of each CDR3. D genes are given only for firm matches. Size tells how often a clone was seen (once, few, many) or the class of an expanded clone, and some rows leave it out.

cdr3_nt: TGTGCCAGCAGAGAACCGGGATCGACAGCAGATACGCAGTATTTT
cdr3_aa: CASREPGSTADTQYF
v_call: TRBV27
j_call: TRBJ2-3
clone_size: many
d_call: .

cdr3_nt: TGTGCCAGCAGTGCCACAGTGAGCAATCAGCCCCAGCATTTT
cdr3_aa: CASSATVSNQPQHF
v_call: TRBV9
j_call: TRBJ1-5
clone_size: few
d_call: .

cdr3_nt: TGTGCCAGCAGCGCACCCCGACTAGCGGGAGATACAGATACGCAGTATTTT
cdr3_aa: CASSAPRLAGDTDTQYF
v_call: TRBV7-2
j_call: TRBJ2-3
clone_size: many
d_call: TRBD2

cdr3_nt: TGTGCCAGCAGTTACTCGAGAAAGCCGGCGGGGAGAGGTGGCTACACCTTC
cdr3_aa: CASSYSRKPAGRGGYTF
v_call: TRBV6-5
j_call: TRBJ1-2
clone_size: many
d_call: .

cdr3_nt: TGTGCCAGCAGCTTAGGGCCAGCTAACTATGGCTACACCTTC
cdr3_aa: CASSLGPANYGYTF
v_call: TRBV7-2
j_call: TRBJ1-2
clone_size: many
d_call: .

cdr3_nt: TGCAGTGCTAATCCTCGGGACAGTGGCACCTACGAGCAGTACTTC
cdr3_aa: CSANPRDSGTYEQYF
v_call: TRBV20-1
j_call: TRBJ2-7
clone_size: many
d_call: TRBD1

cdr3_nt: TGTGCCAGCACCCTTTACGGAGGAGGGGTTGAAAAACTGTTTTTT
cdr3_aa: CASTLYGGGVEKLFF
v_call: TRBV28
j_call: TRBJ1-4
clone_size: many
d_call: .

cdr3_nt: TGTGCCAGCAGTTACGCTCAGCGGGAACGGTTCGACATTCAGTACTTC
cdr3_aa: CASSYAQRERFDIQYF
v_call: TRBV6-2/TRBV6-3
j_call: TRBJ2-4
clone_size: .
d_call: TRBD2

cdr3_nt: TGTGCCAGCAGTTACTCGGGGACGGCGAACACCGGGGAGCTGTTTTTT
cdr3_aa: CASSYSGTANTGELFF
v_call: TRBV6-5
j_call: TRBJ2-2
clone_size: many
d_call: .

cdr3_nt: TGTGCCAGCCGAAGGGAGAACTATGGCTACACCTTC
cdr3_aa: CASRRENYGYTF
v_call: TRBV7-2
j_call: TRBJ1-2
clone_size: many
d_call: .

cdr3_nt: TGTGCCAGCAGCCTGGGACTTTTAGCCAAAAACATTCAGTACTTC
cdr3_aa: CASSLGLLAKNIQYF
v_call: TRBV12-3/TRBV12-4
j_call: TRBJ2-4
clone_size: .
d_call: .

cdr3_nt: TGTGCCAGCAGTCCCCTAGGGACTAGCGGTGGGGAGACCCAGTACTTC
cdr3_aa: CASSPLGTSGGETQYF
v_call: TRBV12-3/TRBV12-4
j_call: TRBJ2-5
clone_size: many
d_call: TRBD2

cdr3_nt: TGTGCCAGCAGCCAGGGACAGGGATTAAATGAGCAGTTCTTC
cdr3_aa: CASSQGQGLNEQFF
v_call: TRBV7-2
j_call: TRBJ2-1
clone_size: many
d_call: TRBD1

cdr3_nt: TGCGCCAGCAGCCCCAGGGTTGGTTCACCCCTCCACTTT
cdr3_aa: CASSPRVGSPLHF
v_call: TRBV7-9
j_call: TRBJ1-6
clone_size: .
d_call: .

cdr3_nt: TGTGCCAGTAGTATCGATTACCTTAGGGATTACACTGAAGCTTTCTTT
cdr3_aa: CASSIDYLRDYTEAFF
v_call: TRBV19
j_call: TRBJ1-1
clone_size: few
d_call: .

cdr3_nt: TGTGCCACCAGCGAGACTAGCGGGCTAAATGAGCAGTTCTTC
cdr3_aa: CATSETSGLNEQFF
v_call: TRBV24-1
j_call: TRBJ2-1
clone_size: .
d_call: TRBD2

cdr3_nt: TGTGCCAGCGCCCCGGGACACTCTCAAGAGACCCAGTACTTC
cdr3_aa: CASAPGHSQETQYF
v_call: TRBV2
j_call: TRBJ2-5
clone_size: many
d_call: .

cdr3_nt: TGTGCCATCAACGGGGGTAGGGGCGTGGATGAAAAACTGTTTTTT
cdr3_aa: CAINGGRGVDEKLFF
v_call: TRBV10-3
j_call: TRBJ1-4
clone_size: .
d_call: .

cdr3_nt: TGTGCCAGCAGCGGTCGACAGGTTGGCACAGATACGCAGTATTTT
cdr3_aa: CASSGRQVGTDTQYF
v_call: TRBV11-2
j_call: TRBJ2-3
clone_size: many
d_call: .

cdr3_nt: TGTGCCAGCAGCGCTAGGACATTTAAATTTATCACAGATACGCAGTATTTT
cdr3_aa: CASSARTFKFITDTQYF
v_call: TRBV6-1
j_call: TRBJ2-3
clone_size: few
d_call: .

cdr3_nt: TGTGCCAGCAGTTACCCCACCCGACAGGGGGCGCCGGACACTGAAGCTTTCTTT
cdr3_aa: CASSYPTRQGAPDTEAFF
v_call: TRBV6-6
j_call: TRBJ1-1
clone_size: few
d_call: TRBD1

cdr3_nt: TGTGCCATCAGTGAAGCTCAGTCAGGGATTATCTCTCTGGGGACTGAAGCTTTCTTT
cdr3_aa: CAISEAQSGIISLGTEAFF
v_call: TRBV10-3
j_call: TRBJ1-1
clone_size: many
d_call: .

cdr3_nt: TGTGCCAGCAGCTTAGATAGGGGTACAGTTCCCCAAGAGCCGTACTTC
cdr3_aa: CASSLDRGTVPQEPYF
v_call: TRBV11-2
j_call: TRBJ2-7
clone_size: many
d_call: .

cdr3_nt: TGTGCCAGCAGTTTTTCAGGCCCCACCGGGGAGCTGTTTTTT
cdr3_aa: CASSFSGPTGELFF
v_call: TRBV12-3/TRBV12-4
j_call: TRBJ2-2
clone_size: many
d_call: .

cdr3_nt: TGTGCCAGCAGCTTAGGCCCAGGGGGAGAGACCCAGTACTTC
cdr3_aa: CASSLGPGGETQYF
v_call: TRBV7-6
j_call: TRBJ2-5
clone_size: many
d_call: TRBD1

cdr3_nt: TGTGCCAGCAGCCTCTCGGGACAGGCCTACGAGCAGTACTTC
cdr3_aa: CASSLSGQAYEQYF
v_call: TRBV14
j_call: TRBJ2-7
clone_size: many
d_call: TRBD1